One T cell receptor (beta chain) is described in this entry. Its antigen is currently unknown. This record comes from a study of blood T cells in healthy people across ages. Study-level background: Per two T cells, about one barcoded beta molecule was captured through template switching.

Study-level findings and limits: Age showed a roughly linear inverse relationship with TCR beta diversity per million T cells. TCR beta diversity correlated strongly with naive T cell percentage.

V was clipped by 4 bases and J by 3 bases, with 10 bases between them. The germline V gene encodes CDR1 SQVTM and CDR2 ANQGSEA. CDR3 length: 13 amino acids. Primed by a sample-barcoded 5' primer and a J-beta primer mix, a second PCR proceeded for roughly 7 to 11 cycles. MiXCR, run by TCRdb on the 5' RACE reads, gives a single entry per CDR3 protein. The table shows about 650,000 distinct CDR3 sequences, with roughly 32% occurring only once. Each donor's blood draw was 7.5 to 10 milliliters of peripheral blood. Specimen: blood. The receptor was isolated from a woman of 80 years or more in good health. The rearrangement uses TRBV29-1 and TRBJ1-5; no clear D gene. The CDR3 spells CSVGYQNNQPQHF. The CDR3 DNA reads as TGCAGCGTTGGGTACCAGAACAATCAGCCCCAGCATTTT.